The present T cell receptor beta chain was sequenced within a study of blood T cell repertoires in COVID-19. Across the whole study: COVID-19 samples collected from the United States, Italy and Spain covered acute and convalescent phases. Nucleic acid was either cDNA or gDNA, and it came from T cells, B-cell-depleted T cells, or PBMCs.

Per germline, CDR1 LGHNA and CDR2 YSLEER. The trim removed 4 bases at V and 1 base at J, leaving 14 bases unmatched. This CDR3 contains 18 residues. As processed by the authors: From reference gene primer amplification, estimates of nucleated cell counts were derived. Profiling relied on immunoSEQ multiplex PCR, and the TCRdb table lists in-frame clones only, not all of them. The DNA gave D and trimming, while V, J and clone size come from that table. The sample includes about 270,000 clones, approximately 86% of them seen just once. The chain has TRBV4-3 and TRBJ2-3; 7 bases match TRBD1. The receptor's source is a woman aged 18-29 years with acute or convalescent COVID-19. Sequences were obtained from peripheral blood. As DNA, the CDR3 is TGCGCCAGCAGCCGGACTCTACAGGGGCCGGCCCGCACAGATACGCAGTATTTT. Translating it yields CASSRTLQGPARTDTQYF.